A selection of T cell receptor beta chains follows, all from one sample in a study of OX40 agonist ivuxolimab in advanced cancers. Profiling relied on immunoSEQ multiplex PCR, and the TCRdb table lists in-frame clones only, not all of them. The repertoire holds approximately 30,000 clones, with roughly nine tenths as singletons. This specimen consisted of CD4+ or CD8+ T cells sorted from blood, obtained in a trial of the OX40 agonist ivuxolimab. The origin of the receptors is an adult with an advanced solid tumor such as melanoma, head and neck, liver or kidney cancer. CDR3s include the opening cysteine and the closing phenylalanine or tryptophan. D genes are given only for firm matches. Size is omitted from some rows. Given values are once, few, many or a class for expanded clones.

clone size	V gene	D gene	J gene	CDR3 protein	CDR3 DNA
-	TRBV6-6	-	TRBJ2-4	CASRGLRDGKNIQYF	TGTGCCAGCAGGGGATTACGGGACGGCAAAAACATTCAGTACTTC
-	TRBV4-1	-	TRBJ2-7	CASSQDPGHLYEQYF	TGCGCCAGCAGCCAAGATCCGGGCCATTTATACGAGCAGTACTTC
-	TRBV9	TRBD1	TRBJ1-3	CASSLRQGLSGNTIYF	TGTGCCAGCAGCCTAAGACAGGGACTCTCTGGAAACACCATATATTTT
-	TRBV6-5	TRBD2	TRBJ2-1	CASSNRLADNEQFF	TGTGCCAGCAGTAACCGACTAGCGGACAATGAGCAGTTCTTC
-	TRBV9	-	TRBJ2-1	CASSGSNNEQFF	TGTGCCAGCAGTGGCAGTAACAATGAGCAGTTCTTC
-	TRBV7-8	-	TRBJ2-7	CASSWTGIPTYEQYF	TGTGCCAGCAGCTGGACCGGGATCCCGACCTACGAGCAGTACTTC
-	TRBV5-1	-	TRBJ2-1	CASSRGNEQFF	TGCGCCAGCAGCAGGGGCAATGAGCAGTTCTTC
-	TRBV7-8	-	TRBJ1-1	CASSLVGGPGNTEAFF	TGTGCCAGCAGCTTAGTCGGGGGGCCCGGGAACACTGAAGCTTTCTTT
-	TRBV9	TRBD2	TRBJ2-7	CASSAGSSGSLEQYF	TGTGCCAGCAGCGCCGGAAGTAGCGGGAGTCTCGAGCAGTACTTC
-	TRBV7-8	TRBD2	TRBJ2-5	CASRRLAGLQETQYF	TGTGCCAGCAGGCGACTAGCGGGCTTACAAGAGACCCAGTACTTC
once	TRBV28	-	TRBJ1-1	CASSLRMGTPNTEAFF	TGTGCCAGCAGTTTAAGAATGGGGACACCGAACACTGAAGCTTTCTTT
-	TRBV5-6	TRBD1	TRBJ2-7	CASRAGQGSHEQYF	TGTGCCAGCAGGGCTGGACAGGGTTCCCACGAGCAGTACTTC
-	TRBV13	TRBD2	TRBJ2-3	CASSLLAGGPNTQYF	TGTGCCAGCAGCTTACTAGCGGGAGGGCCGAATACGCAGTATTTT
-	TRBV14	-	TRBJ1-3	CASSQDPQGKSSGNTIYF	TGTGCCAGCAGCCAAGATCCTCAGGGGAAAAGCTCTGGAAACACCATATATTTT
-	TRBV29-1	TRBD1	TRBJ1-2	CSVEDPIRGANYGYTF	TGCAGCGTTGAAGATCCTATCAGGGGGGCTAACTATGGCTACACCTTC
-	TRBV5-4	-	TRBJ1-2	CASSFPGGGIDGYTF	TGTGCCAGCAGCTTCCCGGGCGGGGGGATCGATGGCTACACCTTC
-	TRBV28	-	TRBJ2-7	CASRPRQGYYEQYF	TGTGCCAGCAGGCCACGCCAGGGTTACTACGAGCAGTACTTC
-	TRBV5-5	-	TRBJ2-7	CVSSLSGTTSYEQYF	TGTGTCAGCAGCTTGTCCGGGACAACCTCCTACGAGCAGTACTTC
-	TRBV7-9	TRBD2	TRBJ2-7	CASSSLTSGVSYEQYF	TGTGCCAGCAGCTCTCTAACTAGCGGGGTATCCTACGAGCAGTACTTC
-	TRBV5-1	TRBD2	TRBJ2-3	CASSLAPVGREIPDTQYF	TGCGCCAGCAGCTTGGCCCCGGTGGGGCGGGAGATTCCAGATACGCAGTATTTT
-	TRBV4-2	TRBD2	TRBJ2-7	CASAGREGPYEQYF	TGTGCCAGCGCGGGGCGGGAGGGGCCCTACGAGCAGTACTTC
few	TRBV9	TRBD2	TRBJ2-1	CASSARAGGGGDEQFF	TGTGCCAGCAGCGCCAGAGCAGGTGGGGGAGGGGATGAGCAGTTCTTC